The rows below give T cell receptor beta chains drawn from one sample of a study of radiation and T cells in renal cell carcinoma. Measured with immunoSEQ multiplex PCR; TCRdb has only the in-frame clones, and not every one. The sample consists of roughly 60,000 clones, around 78% of them appearing once. Sequenced here: blood, sampled from a patient whose treatment included radiotherapy and nephrectomy. All receptors come from a man between 60 and 75 years old with renal cell carcinoma. CDR3s include the opening cysteine and the closing phenylalanine or tryptophan. The D gene is left open where the match is weak. Clone sizes are given selectively: once, few, many, or a class where the clone is expanded.

D,length,J,size,V,CDR3,DNA
TRBD1,16,TRBJ1-4,-,TRBV5-1,CASSTGQGATNEKLFF,TGCGCCAGCAGCACAGGACAGGGAGCGACTAATGAAAAACTGTTTTTT
-,15,TRBJ2-1,-,TRBV19,CASKRFPSSYNEQFF,TGTGCCAGTAAGCGGTTCCCAAGCTCCTACAATGAGCAGTTCTTC
-,15,TRBJ2-2,few,TRBV7-8,CASSGGLGRAGELFF,TGTGCCAGCAGCGGGGGACTCGGAAGAGCCGGGGAGCTGTTTTTT
TRBD1,14,TRBJ1-1,-,TRBV6-4,CASSVGAGGAGAFF,TGTGCCAGCAGTGTTGGGGCAGGGGGTGCCGGAGCTTTCTTT
TRBD1,15,TRBJ1-5,few,TRBV6-4,CASSYSDRAIQPQHF,TGTGCCAGCAGTTATTCCGACAGGGCAATCCAGCCCCAGCATTTT
-,14,TRBJ2-1,-,TRBV11-2,CASSLEVGYNEQFF,TGTGCCAGCAGCTTAGAGGTCGGTTACAATGAGCAGTTCTTC
TRBD1,15,TRBJ2-1,once,TRBV11-3,CASSWTGGSYNEQFF,TGTGCCAGCAGCTGGACAGGGGGCTCCTACAATGAGCAGTTCTTC
TRBD2,12,TRBJ2-1,-,TRBV25-1,CASRREGNEQFF,TGTGCCAGCAGGAGGGAGGGGAATGAGCAGTTCTTC
-,16,TRBJ2-3,-,TRBV4-2,CASSQDFSGSTDTQYF,TGTGCCAGCAGCCAAGATTTTAGCGGTAGCACAGATACGCAGTATTTT
TRBD2,13,TRBJ2-1,-,TRBV30,CAWSVQSGGSPFF,TGTGCCTGGAGTGTACAGAGCGGGGGGAGTCCGTTCTTC
-,13,TRBJ1-1,few,TRBV29-1,CSATEVAGAEAFF,TGCAGCGCCACCGAAGTCGCGGGGGCTGAAGCTTTCTTT
TRBD2,17,TRBJ2-3,-,TRBV7-8,CASSYGTSGKSTDTQYF,TGTGCCAGCAGCTACGGGACTAGCGGAAAATCCACAGATACGCAGTATTTT
TRBD1,18,TRBJ1-4,-,TRBV4-1,CASSQDPRQGSSNEKLFF,TGCGCCAGCAGCCAAGATCCCCGACAGGGATCATCTAATGAAAAACTGTTTTTT
TRBD1,15,TRBJ2-3,once,TRBV4-1,CASSQAQGAQDTQYF,TGCGCCAGCAGCCAAGCACAGGGGGCCCAAGATACGCAGTATTTT
-,13,TRBJ1-1,-,TRBV29-1,CSVAPTVNTEAFF,TGCAGCGTTGCACCGACAGTGAACACTGAAGCTTTCTTT
-,13,TRBJ1-1,-,TRBV6-6,CASSYSSNTEAFF,TGTGCCAGCAGTTACTCCTCCAACACTGAAGCTTTCTTT
-,14,TRBJ2-5,-,TRBV29-1,CSVGQGNRAETQYF,TGCAGCGTTGGGCAGGGAAACCGGGCAGAGACCCAGTACTTC
TRBD1,16,TRBJ1-2,few,TRBV19,CASSITPLTGGYGYTF,TGTGCCAGTAGTATTACACCTCTTACAGGGGGCTATGGCTACACCTTC
-,13,TRBJ2-5,once,TRBV14,CASSRINQETQYF,TGTGCCAGCAGCAGGATAAACCAAGAGACCCAGTACTTC
-,13,TRBJ1-1,-,TRBV30,CAWSVGGGREAFF,TGTGCCTGGAGTGTTGGTGGGGGGCGGGAAGCTTTCTTT
-,14,TRBJ2-1,many,TRBV6-4,CASSDSGGGSEQFF,TGTGCCAGCAGTGACTCTGGTGGCGGCAGTGAGCAGTTCTTC
TRBD1,16,TRBJ1-2,-,TRBV12-5,CASGSFRDRVFNGYTF,TGTGCTAGTGGTTCGTTCCGGGACAGGGTTTTCAATGGCTACACCTTC
-,14,TRBJ1-5,once,TRBV19,CASSSSVGGQPQHF,TGTGCCAGTAGCAGCTCTGTGGGAGGTCAGCCCCAGCATTTT
-,13,TRBJ1-1,-,TRBV7-9,CASSLDSRREAFF,TGTGCCAGCAGCCTCGACAGCCGAAGGGAAGCTTTCTTT
-,14,TRBJ1-3,-,TRBV14,CASSLYGGGNTIYF,TGTGCCAGCAGCCTCTACGGCGGGGGAAACACCATATATTTT
-,15,TRBJ1-5,-,TRBV10-1,CASSRLHYSNQPQHF,TGCGCCAGCAGTAGACTGCACTATAGCAATCAGCCCCAGCATTTT
-,13,TRBJ1-1,-,TRBV27,CASSFSGDTEAFF,TGTGCCAGCAGTTTTAGCGGCGACACTGAAGCTTTCTTT
-,16,TRBJ1-5,-,TRBV5-6,CASSLLGRGDNQPQHF,TGTGCCAGCAGCTTACTAGGGAGGGGAGACAATCAGCCCCAGCATTTT
-,13,TRBJ1-3,-,TRBV7-2,CASSLPSGNTIYF,TGTGCCAGCAGCTTACCGTCTGGAAACACCATATATTTT
-,15,TRBJ2-1,-,TRBV7-3,CASSLFDNSYNEQFF,TGTGCCAGCAGCTTATTCGACAACTCCTACAATGAGCAGTTCTTC
-,11,TRBJ2-5,-,TRBV20-1,CSALRKETQYF,TGCAGTGCGCTCCGGAAAGAGACCCAGTACTTC
-,16,TRBJ2-6,-,TRBV9,CASSESLGSGANVLTF,TGTGCCAGCAGCGAGAGTCTAGGGTCTGGGGCCAACGTCCTGACTTTC